The clone carrying this T cell receptor beta chain was seen only a few times. CDR1 is LNHDA and CDR2 is SQIVND in the germline V gene (reference sequence). J gave up 5 bases and V 9 bases, and 12 bases lay outside the gene matches. CDR3 length: 15 residues. Assay used: immunoSEQ multiplex PCR; TCRdb lists only in-frame clones, some missing. The sample records fewer than 95,000 clones, about 85% being singletons. The record originates from a study of control samples from healthy donors and cancer patients. The source is a woman between 45 and 60 years old in good health. Sequenced: blood. The rearrangement links TRBV19 to TRBJ1-5; 8 bases fit TRBD1. The CDR3 protein is CASQPIRGRDQPQHF. CDR3 nucleotide sequence: TGTGCCAGCCAACCCATCAGGGGGCGCGATCAGCCCCAGCATTTT.